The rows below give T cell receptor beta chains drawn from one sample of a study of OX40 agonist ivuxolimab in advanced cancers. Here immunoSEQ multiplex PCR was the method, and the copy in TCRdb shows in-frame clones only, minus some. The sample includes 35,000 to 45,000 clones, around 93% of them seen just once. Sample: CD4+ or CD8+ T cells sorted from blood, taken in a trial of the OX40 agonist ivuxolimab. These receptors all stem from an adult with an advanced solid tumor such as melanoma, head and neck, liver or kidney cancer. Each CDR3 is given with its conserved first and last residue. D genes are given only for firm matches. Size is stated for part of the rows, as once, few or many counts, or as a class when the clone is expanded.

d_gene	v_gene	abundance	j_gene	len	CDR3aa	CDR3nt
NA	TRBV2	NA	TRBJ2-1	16	CASSEYRTIKDNEQFF	TGTGCCAGCAGTGAGTACAGGACTATTAAGGACAATGAGCAGTTCTTC
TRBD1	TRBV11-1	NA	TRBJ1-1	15	CASSPRQGAPTEAFF	TGTGCCAGCAGCCCACGACAGGGGGCGCCGACTGAAGCTTTCTTT
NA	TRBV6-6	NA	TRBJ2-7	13	CASGGRNWYEQYF	TGTGCCAGCGGAGGGAGGAATTGGTACGAGCAGTACTTC
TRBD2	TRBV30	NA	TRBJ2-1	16	CAWTSSGRVTYNEQFF	TGTGCCTGGACCTCTAGCGGGAGAGTCACCTACAATGAGCAGTTCTTC
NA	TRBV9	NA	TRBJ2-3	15	CASSVEERKADTQYF	TGTGCCAGCAGCGTAGAGGAGAGGAAGGCAGATACGCAGTATTTT
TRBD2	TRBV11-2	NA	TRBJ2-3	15	CASSLGAGEGDTQYF	TGTGCCAGCAGCTTAGGGGCGGGAGAAGGAGATACGCAGTATTTT
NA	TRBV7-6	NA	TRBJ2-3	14	CASSPAVEANTQYF	TGTGCCAGCAGCCCCGCAGTAGAGGCAAATACGCAGTATTTT
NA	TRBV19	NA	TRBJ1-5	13	CASKSNGNQPQHF	TGTGCCAGTAAATCGAATGGCAATCAGCCCCAGCATTTT
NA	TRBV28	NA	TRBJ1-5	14	CASSLSAGDQPQHF	TGTGCCAGCAGTTTATCGGCGGGAGATCAGCCCCAGCATTTT
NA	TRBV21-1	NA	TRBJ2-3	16	CASSKVEGGPVDTQYF	TGTGCCAGCAGCAAAGTAGAGGGAGGGCCGGTGGATACGCAGTATTTT
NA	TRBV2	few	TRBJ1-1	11	CASSESTEAFF	TGTGCCAGCAGTGAATCCACTGAAGCTTTCTTT
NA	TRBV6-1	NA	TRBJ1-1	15	CASSTDTYMNTEAFF	TGTGCCAGCAGCACAGACACCTACATGAACACTGAAGCTTTCTTT
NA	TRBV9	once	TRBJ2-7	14	CASSPRGGGFEQYF	TGTGCCAGCAGCCCGAGGGGTGGGGGGTTTGAGCAGTACTTC
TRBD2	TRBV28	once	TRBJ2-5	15	CASSRLARIRETQYF	TGTGCCAGCAGTCGACTAGCGCGGATTAGGGAGACCCAGTACTTC
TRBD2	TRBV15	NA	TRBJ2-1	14	CATSRLAINNEQFF	TGTGCCACCAGCCGACTAGCCATTAACAATGAGCAGTTCTTC
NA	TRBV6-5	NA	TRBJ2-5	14	CASSPWAGAWTQYF	TGTGCCAGCAGTCCGTGGGCCGGAGCCTGGACCCAGTACTTC
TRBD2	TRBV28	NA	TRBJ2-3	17	CASSRGLAGGPYDTQYF	TGTGCCAGCAGTCGCGGACTAGCGGGAGGGCCATATGATACGCAGTATTTT
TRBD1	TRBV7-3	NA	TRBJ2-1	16	CASSHIPQGGCSGQFF	TGTGCCAGCAGCCACATCCCACAGGGGGGTTGTAGTGGGCAGTTCTTC
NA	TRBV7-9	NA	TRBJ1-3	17	CASSLEGRWPEGNTIYF	TGTGCCAGCAGCTTAGAGGGGAGATGGCCCGAAGGAAACACCATATATTTT
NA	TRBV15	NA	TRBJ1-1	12	CATSRDSTEAFF	TGTGCCACCAGCAGAGATAGTACTGAAGCTTTCTTT
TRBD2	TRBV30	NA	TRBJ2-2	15	CAWSALAGGTGELFF	TGTGCCTGGAGTGCACTAGCGGGAGGAACCGGGGAGCTGTTTTTT
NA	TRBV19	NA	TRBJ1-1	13	CASSIYYNTEAFF	TGTGCCAGTAGTATTTATTACAACACTGAAGCTTTCTTT
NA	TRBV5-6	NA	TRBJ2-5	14	CASSLEQGWETQYF	TGTGCCAGCAGCTTGGAGCAGGGATGGGAGACCCAGTACTTC
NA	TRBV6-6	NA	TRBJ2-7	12	CASSYSSYEQYF	TGTGCCAGCAGTTACTCCTCCTACGAGCAGTACTTC
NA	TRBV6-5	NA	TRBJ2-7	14	CASSSLQRPYEQYF	TGTGCCAGCAGTTCCTTACAGCGTCCCTACGAGCAGTACTTC
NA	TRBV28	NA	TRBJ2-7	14	CASSLLYRAYEQYF	TGTGCCAGCAGTTTATTATACCGGGCCTACGAGCAGTACTTC
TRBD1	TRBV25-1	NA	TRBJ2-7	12	CASNRGSDEQYF	TGTGCCAGCAACAGGGGTTCCGACGAGCAGTACTTC
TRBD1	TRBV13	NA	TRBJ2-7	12	CASSRQGRQQYF	TGTGCCAGCAGCCGACAGGGTCGGCAGCAGTACTTC
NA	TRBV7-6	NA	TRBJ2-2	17	CASSLGSRRLGAGELFF	TGTGCCAGCAGCTTAGGATCCCGGCGCTTAGGGGCCGGGGAGCTGTTTTTT
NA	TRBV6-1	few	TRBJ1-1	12	CASRAGDTEAFF	TGTGCCAGCAGAGCGGGGGACACTGAAGCTTTCTTT
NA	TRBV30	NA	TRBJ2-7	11	CAWSWRGEQYF	TGTGCCTGGAGTTGGAGGGGCGAGCAGTACTTC
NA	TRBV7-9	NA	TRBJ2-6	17	CASSLIAGAPGANVLTF	TGTGCCAGCAGCTTAATTGCAGGGGCACCTGGGGCCAACGTCCTGACTTTC
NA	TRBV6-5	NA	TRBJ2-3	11	CASATTDTQYF	TGTGCCAGCGCCACCACAGATACGCAGTATTTT
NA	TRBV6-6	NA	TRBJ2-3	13	CASSLGFGTEKYF	TGTGCCAGCAGTTTGGGATTTGGGACTGAGAAGTATTTT
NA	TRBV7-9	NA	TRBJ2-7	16	CASSPHETEYWYEQYF	TGTGCCAGCAGCCCTCACGAAACGGAGTACTGGTACGAGCAGTACTTC
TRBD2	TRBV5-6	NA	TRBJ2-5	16	CASSLFASGPEETQYF	TGTGCCAGCAGCTTGTTCGCTAGCGGCCCGGAGGAGACCCAGTACTTC
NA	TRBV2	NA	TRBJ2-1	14	CASSPDRRGSEQFF	TGTGCCAGCAGTCCGGACCGGAGGGGGAGTGAGCAGTTCTTC
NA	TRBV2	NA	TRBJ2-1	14	CASTPDFSANEQFF	TGTGCCAGCACTCCGGACTTCTCCGCCAATGAGCAGTTCTTC
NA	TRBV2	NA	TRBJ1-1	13	CASSFGGGTEAFF	TGTGCCAGCAGTTTCGGGGGCGGCACTGAAGCTTTCTTT
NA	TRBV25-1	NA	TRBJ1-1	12	CASSENGIEAFF	TGTGCCAGCAGTGAAAACGGGATTGAAGCTTTCTTT
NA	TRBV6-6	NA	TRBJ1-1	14	CASSYSFGTNEAFF	TGTGCCAGCAGTTACTCGTTTGGGACAAATGAAGCTTTCTTT